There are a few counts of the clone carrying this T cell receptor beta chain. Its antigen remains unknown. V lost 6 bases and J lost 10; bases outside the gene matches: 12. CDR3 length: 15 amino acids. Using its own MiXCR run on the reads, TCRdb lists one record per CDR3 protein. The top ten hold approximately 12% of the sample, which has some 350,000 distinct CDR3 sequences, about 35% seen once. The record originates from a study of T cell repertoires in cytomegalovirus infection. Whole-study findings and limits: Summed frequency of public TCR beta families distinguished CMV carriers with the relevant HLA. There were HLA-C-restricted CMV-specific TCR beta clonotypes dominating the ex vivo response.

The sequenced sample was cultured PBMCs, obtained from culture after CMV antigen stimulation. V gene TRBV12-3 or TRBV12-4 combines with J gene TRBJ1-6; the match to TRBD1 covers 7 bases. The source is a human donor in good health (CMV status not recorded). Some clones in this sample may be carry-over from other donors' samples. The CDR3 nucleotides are TGTGCCAGCAGCCCCTCGAGAGGGGGCGGGTCACCCCTCCACTTT. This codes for CASSPSRGGGSPLHF.